A single sample is the source of the 31 T cell receptor beta chains below, sequenced in a study of T-cell memory formation after mild COVID-19 (dated by TCRdb to the early 2020s). Library preparation was by 5' RACE. The reads were generated on an Illumina NovaSeq 6000. The public reads were reprocessed in TCRdb via fastp at Q25 and MiXCR, keeping in-frame beta chains. Identical CDR3 proteins give one entry, which carries the most common genes and DNA. Recorded for this sample are 450,000 to 650,000 distinct CDR3 sequences; less than 25% of them occurred a single time. Of the sample, under 8.5% is held by the ten largest clones. Sequenced sample: PBMCs or a T cell subset sorted from them (not recorded which). The source of these receptors is an adult woman who had mild COVID-19 (a few samples of this study predate the infection). The sample titles of this study are shuffled in the database, so cell type and time point are left out; the donor was told from shared clones.

V is TRBV5-1 and J is TRBJ2-7, with D perhaps assigned TRBD1 or TRBD2 (5 bases each). V lost 3 bases to trimming and J lost 6 bases, with 19 bases between them. Germline CDR1 SGHRS, CDR2 YFSETQ. CDR3 size: 15 residues. CDR3 in amino acids: CASSWGGQSFGEQYF. CDR3 coding DNA: TGCGCCAGCAGCTGGGGCGGGCAGTCGTTTGGCGAGCAGTACTTC.

The J gene is TRBJ1-6, the V gene TRBV6-1; no definite D call. The CDR3 has 16 residues. Germline CDR1 and CDR2: MNHNS and SASEGT. V dropped 3 bases and J dropped 7 bases, with 16 bases sitting between them. DNA for the CDR3: TGTGCCAGCAGTGACCGTGTACGAGCCACCAATTCACCCCTCCACTTT. Encoded protein: CASSDRVRATNSPLHF.

This clonotype was seen a few times. V gene TRBV9 combines with J gene TRBJ2-2; D remains ambiguous. Germline assignment: CDR1 SGDLS and CDR2 YYNGEE. CDR3 length: 18 residues. Trimming removed 2 bases from V and 2 bases from J, with 19 bases in between. The CDR3 loop reads CASSVVPLPSSNTGELFF. The CDR3 bases are TGTGCCAGCAGCGTGGTTCCGTTGCCTAGTTCTAACACCGGGGAGCTGTTTTTT.

Notes on this clonotype: Its ends do not fully match the called genes, so a read error is possible. The V and J genes are TRBV3-1 and TRBJ2-1, with 7 nucleotides matching TRBD2. CDR1 and CDR2 from the germline V gene are LGHDT and YNNKEL (reference sequence). CDR3 length equals 18 residues. In nucleotides, the CDR3 is TGTGCCATCAGCCAATATCTTCGTCGGGAGGTTTCCTACAATGAGCAGTTCTTC. It codes for CAISQYLRREVSYNEQFF.

The CDR3 coding sequence is TGTGCCATCAGTGTGGGTGACCAGGGTATCTCCTACGAGCAGTACTTC. This codes for CAISVGDQGISYEQYF. The gene calls are TRBV10-3 and TRBJ2-7; tentative D call: TRBD1 (5 bases). Deletions cut 4 bases from V and 0 bases from J, with 16 bases between. Germline-derived CDR1 and CDR2 are ENHRY and SYGVKD. This CDR3 comprises 16 residues.

The chain uses TRBV5-5 and TRBJ2-1; D is possibly TRBD1 (6 bases). The CDR3 totals 13 residues. Germline-derived CDR1 and CDR2 are SGHKS and YYEKEE (reference sequence). V was cut by 4 bases and J by 6 bases, with 11 bases left in between. The CDR3 bases are TGTGCCAGCAGCCCTTCGACAGGCAATGAGCAGTTCTTC. It yields the protein CASSPSTGNEQFF.

The V and J genes are TRBV7-8 and TRBJ2-1; D gene unclear. Germline-derived CDR1 and CDR2 are SGHVS and FQNEAQ. The CDR3 extends over 16 amino acids. Trimming pared 6 bases from V and 5 bases from J, leaving 20 bases between. The CDR3 DNA reads as TGTGCCAGCAGTCGCCGCGGTGGCCCTTGGGACAATGAGCAGTTCTTC. This sequence encodes CASSRRGGPWDNEQFF.

The V call is TRBV6-5, the J call TRBJ2-2; D might be TRBD2 (5 bases). The CDR3 is 12 amino acids. The germline V gene encodes CDR1 MNHEY and CDR2 SVGAGI. V shed 2 bases and J shed 8 bases, with 6 bases lying between them. The CDR3 nucleotides are TGTGCCAGCAGTTACGAGGGTGGGGAGCTGTTTTTT. Protein: CASSYEGGELFF.

The chain recombines TRBV5-1 with TRBJ2-1, with TRBD2 identical over 12 bases. This CDR3 is built from 15 residues. Germline lookup yields CDR1 SGHRS and CDR2 YFSETQ. Losses at the gene ends were 3 bases for V and 10 bases for J; bases not matched to a gene: 8. CDR3 protein: CASSSSTSGGDEQFF. CDR3 DNA: TGCGCCAGCAGCTCCTCGACTAGCGGGGGAGACGAGCAGTTCTTC. The full variable domain, in which reference TRBV5-1 and TRBJ2-1 provide the parts outside the CDR3, is KAGVTQTPRYLIKTRGQQVTLSCSPISGHRSVSWYQQTPGQGLQFLFEYFSETQRNKGNFPGRFSGRQFSNSRSEMNVSTLELGDSALYLCASSSSTSGGDEQFFGPGTRLTVL.

This clonotype occurred a few times. The chain is built from TRBV12-3 or TRBV12-4 and TRBJ2-2; 11 nucleotides match TRBD2. V was pared by 4 bases and J by 3 bases, with 10 bases of the junction left unmatched. The CDR3 has 18 amino acids. The CDR3 region is CASSSPRLAGSYTGELFF. As DNA, the CDR3 is TGTGCCAGCAGTTCCCCCAGACTAGCGGGGAGTTACACCGGGGAGCTGTTTTTT.

The chain is built from TRBV21-1 and TRBJ1-1; no DNA check was done on the table's D call, TRBD1. TRBV21-1 is labeled a pseudogene. The CDR3 totals 24 residues. The CDR3 region is CASSKVFWPGGSPQRTGATTEAFF. The DNA of the CDR3 is TGTGCCAGCAGCAAAGTGTTTTGGCCGGGCGGGTCACCGCAAAGGACAGGGGCGACAACTGAAGCTTTCTTT.

This clonotype was seen more than once but under ten times. This chain uses TRBV29-1 with TRBJ2-1; 9 bases map to TRBD1. The last part of the DNA fits TRBJ2-7 better; the J call may be wrong. The CDR3 extends over 16 amino acids. Germline CDR1 reads SQVTM; CDR2 reads ANQGSEA. DNA of the CDR3: TGCAGCGTTGAGGCCCACAGGGGGCGAAGCTCCTACGAGCAGTACTTC. Its protein product is CSVEAHRGRSSYEQYF.

This clonotype was counted between two and nine times. The V gene is TRBV7-2, the J gene TRBJ2-7; D unresolved. CDR1 is SGHTA and CDR2 is FQGNSA in the germline V gene. The germline V and J ends were trimmed by 10 bases and 0 bases, with 13 bases remaining between them. The CDR3 contains 13 residues. CDR3 sequence: CATFGKNSYEQYF. Written as DNA, the CDR3 is TGTGCCACCTTCGGAAAGAACTCCTACGAGCAGTACTTC.

The V call is TRBV7-8, the J call TRBJ2-7, with D perhaps matching TRBD1 or TRBD2 (5 bases each). The CDR3 extends over 16 amino acids. V dropped 0 bases and J dropped 2 bases, with 14 bases sitting between them. The germline gives CDR1 SGHVS, CDR2 FQNEAQ. CDR3 region: CASSLALRGDPYEQYF. The CDR3 DNA is TGTGCCAGCAGCTTAGCATTGAGAGGGGACCCCTACGAGCAGTACTTC.

The rearrangement links TRBV3-1 to TRBJ2-5, with 8 bases that match TRBD1. Germline V gene lookup returns CDR1 LGHDT and CDR2 YNNKEL (reference sequence). The CDR3 spans 14 residues. Germline trimming cut 6 bases from V and 1 base from J; bases unmatched to any gene: 4. The CDR3 is CASRQTGAQETQYF. CDR3 coding DNA: TGTGCCAGCAGGCAGACAGGGGCCCAAGAGACCCAGTACTTC.

The V gene is TRBV19, the J gene TRBJ1-2; 12 bases agree with TRBD1. Germline V CDR1 and CDR2: LNHDA, SQIVND (reference sequence). Trimming took 5 bases from V and 6 from J; bases not matched to a gene: 7. CDR3 length: 15 amino acids. CDR3 region: CASSPGTGGKDGYTF. CDR3 sequence (DNA): TGTGCCAGTAGTCCGGGGACAGGGGGCAAGGATGGCTACACCTTC.

The table lists this clonotype with many counts. The rearrangement uses TRBV5-1 and TRBJ2-3; TRBD2 matches at 10 bases. V trimming: 0 bases; J trimming: 4 bases; junction bases outside the gene matches: 5. The CDR3 length is 16 residues. CDR1 is SGHRS, CDR2 YFSETQ, per germline. This CDR3 reads CASSLGTSGGADTQYF. The CDR3 DNA follows: TGCGCCAGCAGCTTGGGGACTAGCGGAGGGGCAGATACGCAGTATTTT.

Only a few counts were recorded for this clonotype. The DNA for the CDR3 is TGTGCCAGTAGTATCTCTGGGACAGAGGCGGATACGCAGTATTTT. It codes for CASSISGTEADTQYF. The rearrangement uses TRBV19 and TRBJ2-3; 7 bases are a match to TRBD1. The V gene end was trimmed by 3 bases and the J gene end by 6 bases; junction bases not matched to a gene: 9. The CDR3 consists of 15 residues. Germline loops: CDR1 LNHDA, CDR2 SQIVND (reference sequence).

This clonotype was detected a few times. This chain joins TRBV2 and TRBJ2-4; TRBD1 matches 8 bases. Trimming took 6 bases from V and 6 from J; bases not matched to a gene: 10. The CDR3 is made up of 15 amino acids. Per the germline V gene, CDR1 is SNHLY and CDR2 is FYNNEI. CDR3: CASSDGNRGLNIQYF. For the CDR3, the DNA is TGTGCCAGCAGCGACGGGAACAGGGGGTTAAACATTCAGTACTTC.

The CDR3 is CASSLSTRAVDTQYF. CDR3 bases: TGTGCCAGCAGTTTATCTACCAGGGCGGTAGATACGCAGTATTTT. The V and J genes are TRBV27 and TRBJ2-3, with a possible D match to TRBD1 (5 bases). Germline CDR1 MNHEY, CDR2 SMNVEV (reference sequence). Trimming cost V 0 bases and J 5 bases, with 12 bases left between them. The CDR3 is 15 residues long.

This clonotype was seen a handful of times. The gene calls are TRBV29-1 and TRBJ2-5; 7 bases align to TRBD2. The CDR3 is made up of 14 amino acids. Trimming cost V 2 bases and J 7 bases; bases outside gene matches: 10. Germline assignment: CDR1 SQVTM and CDR2 ANQGSEA. The CDR3 bases are TGCAGCGTTGAACCAGCGGGATTCTCTGGGACCCAGTACTTC. Protein product: CSVEPAGFSGTQYF.

V is TRBV7-9 and J is TRBJ2-1; D is perhaps TRBD2 (5 bases). Trimming left V 5 bases short and J 7 bases short, with 15 bases between. The CDR3 is made up of 14 amino acids. The germline V gene encodes CDR1 SEHNR and CDR2 FQNEAQ (reference sequence). CDR3 nucleotides: TGTGCCAGCAGCCCCGAGGGTCTAGGGAATGAGCAGTTCTTC. The encoded protein is CASSPEGLGNEQFF. Full variable domain (rest looked up from reference TRBV7-9 and TRBJ2-1): DTGVSQNPRHKITKRGQNVTFRCDPISEHNRLYWYRQTLGQGPEFLTYFQNEAQLEKSRLLSDRFSAERPKGSFSTLEIQRTEQGDSAMYLCASSPEGLGNEQFFGPGTRLTVL.

This clonotype was picked up a small number of times. V is TRBV7-3 and J is TRBJ2-3; TRBD2 matches at 9 bases. Germline trimming cut 5 bases from V and 5 bases from J; bases unmatched to any gene: 14. This CDR3 contains 17 residues. Per the germline V gene, CDR1 is SGHTA and CDR2 is FQGTGA. CDR3 region: CASSATGGGALGDTQYF. CDR3 bases: TGTGCCAGCAGCGCCACGGGCGGGGGGGCCCTCGGAGATACGCAGTATTTT.

This clonotype was seen a handful of times. This chain links TRBV6-2 or TRBV6-3 with TRBJ1-2, with D possibly being TRBD1 (6 bases). CDR1 and CDR2 from the germline V gene are MNHEY and SVGEGT. Trimming pared 6 bases from V and 1 base from J, leaving 9 bases between. This CDR3 is 13 amino acids long. The CDR3 coding sequence is TGTGCCAGCAGAAGGGACAATAACTATGGCTACACCTTC. Its protein product is CASRRDNNYGYTF.

This clonotype turned up a few times. The rearrangement joins TRBV14 to TRBJ2-7; D gene unclear. CDR3 length: 17 residues. The germline CDR1 and CDR2 sequences are SGHDN and FVKESK. Trimming took off 3 bases at V and 1 base at J, with 19 bases between the two ends. CDR3 sequence (DNA): TGTGCCAGCAGCCACCCCGCAGGAGTAATAGGGTCCTACGAGCAGTACTTC. It is translated as CASSHPAGVIGSYEQYF. The complete variable domain, with remaining parts taken from reference TRBV14 and TRBJ2-7, reads EAGVTQFPSHSVIEKGQTVTLRCDPISGHDNLYWYRRVMGKEIKFLLHFVKESKQDESGMPNNRFLAERTGGTYSTLKVQPAELEDSGVYFCASSHPAGVIGSYEQYFGPGTRLTVT.

This rearrangement joins TRBV18 to TRBJ2-7; D might be TRBD1 (6 bases). There are 13 residues in the CDR3. Trimming cost V 3 bases and J 6 bases, with 12 bases left between them. The germline V gene encodes CDR1 KGHSH and CDR2 LQKENI. CDR3 coding DNA: TGTGCCAGCTCACCGCAGGGGTGGGGCGAGCAGTACTTC. It translates to CASSPQGWGEQYF.

The rearrangement links TRBV12-3 or TRBV12-4 to TRBJ1-2; D not resolved. The germline V and J ends were trimmed by 5 bases and 0 bases, with 10 bases remaining between them. The CDR3 is 14 amino acids. The CDR3 is CASSRLSANYGYTF. Here the CDR3 DNA reads TGTGCCAGCAGTCGGCTGTCAGCTAACTATGGCTACACCTTC.

This clonotype has only one observation. The chain uses TRBV5-1 and TRBJ2-4; 9 nucleotides align to TRBD1. The V segment lost 4 bases and the J segment 9 bases; nucleotides outside the gene matches: 8. Germline lookup yields CDR1 SGHRS and CDR2 YFSETQ. The CDR3 is made up of 14 amino acids. The CDR3 is CASSDDRGISIQYF. The CDR3 DNA reads TGCGCCAGCAGCGATGACAGGGGGATAAGCATTCAGTACTTC.

This rearrangement joins TRBV25-1 to TRBJ1-3; D gene ambiguous. The V end was cut by 4 bases, the J end by 2 bases, with 3 bases between. The CDR3 loop spans 12 amino acids. CDR1 MGHDK and CDR2 SYGVNS come from the germline V gene. CDR3: CASSVPGNTIYF. As DNA, the CDR3 is TGTGCCAGCAGTGTACCTGGAAACACCATATATTTT.

This chain joins TRBV18 and TRBJ1-1; weak D call: TRBD1 (6 bases). V lost 4 bases, J lost 2 bases, and 14 bases lay in between. This CDR3 has 15 residues. Germline-derived CDR1 and CDR2 are KGHSH and LQKENI. The DNA of the CDR3 is TGTGCCAGCTCACTAATTTGGGGGGCTAACACTGAAGCTTTCTTT. Encoded protein: CASSLIWGANTEAFF.

In its sample, this clonotype was seen many times. The chain uses TRBV12-3 or TRBV12-4 and TRBJ2-2, with TRBD1 matching over 9 bases. The V gene end was trimmed by 3 bases and the J gene end by 5 bases; junction bases not matched to a gene: 4. CDR3 size: 15 residues. CDR3 residues: CASSFGTGSTGELFF. In nucleotides, the CDR3 is TGTGCCAGCAGTTTTGGGACAGGGAGTACCGGGGAGCTGTTTTTT.